The 22 T cell receptor beta chains reported below all come from one sample, sequenced in a study of beta chain features in type 1 diabetes. TCRB transcripts that were expressed got sequenced, as all of the isolated RNA had been reverse transcribed. Profiling relied on immunoSEQ multiplex PCR, and the TCRdb table lists in-frame clones only, not all of them. The table has 15,000 to 20,000 clones, about 53% seen once; the top ten hold 0.43%. Sequenced material: stem cell memory CD4+ T cells from blood. The receptor source for this set is a young man in good health.

The chain recombines TRBV4-2 with TRBJ2-5; 9 nucleotides align to TRBD1. The CDR3 has 14 residues. The trim removed 4 bases at V and 5 bases at J, leaving 5 bases unmatched. Germline V CDR1 and CDR2: LGHNA, YNFKEQ. CDR3 region: CASSPPGQGETQYF. CDR3 DNA sequence: TGTGCCAGCAGCCCACCCGGACAGGGGGAGACCCAGTACTTC.

This clone appeared a few times. V and J are TRBV10-3 and TRBJ1-1; weak D call: TRBD1 (6 bases). This CDR3 has 17 residues. Germline V gene data show CDR1 as ENHRY and CDR2 as SYGVKD. Trimming cost V 1 base and J 1 base, with 16 bases left between them. CDR3 sequence reads: CAISEFPPGQTNTEAFF. CDR3 sequence (DNA): TGTGCCATCAGTGAGTTCCCCCCGGGACAAACGAACACTGAAGCTTTCTTT.

The chain couples TRBV7-9 to TRBJ2-7, with TRBD1 as a possible D gene (6 bases). The CDR3 extends over 17 amino acids. CDR1 is SEHNR, CDR2 FQNEAQ, per germline (reference sequence). Trimming shortened V by 1 base and J by 7 bases, and 23 bases separated the two germline ends. The CDR3 spells CASSLETNRVLAREQYF. The CDR3 region has the DNA TGTGCCAGCAGCTTAGAAACAAACAGGGTGCTGGCCAGGGAGCAGTACTTC.

This chain connects TRBV10-3 to TRBJ1-2, with D maybe TRBD1 (5 bases). This CDR3 region has 13 residues. Trimming cost V 3 bases and J 3 bases, with 8 bases left between them. The germline gives CDR1 ENHRY, CDR2 SYGVKD. The CDR3 is CAISDGGDYGYTF. The CDR3 DNA is TGTGCCATCAGTGATGGAGGGGACTATGGCTACACCTTC.

This clone appeared a few times. The chain is built from TRBV7-7 and TRBJ2-1, with TRBD2 identical over 7 bases. The CDR3 consists of 14 residues. Per germline, CDR1 SSHAT and CDR2 FNYEAQ (reference sequence). The junction had 0 bases not matched to a gene; V was cut back by 1 base and J by 3 bases. The CDR3 protein is CASSLGGGYNEQFF. In nucleotides, the CDR3 is TGTGCCAGCAGCTTAGGCGGGGGCTACAATGAGCAGTTCTTC.

This clone has a handful of counts. The chain employs TRBV28 and TRBJ2-1, with a weak D call TRBD1 (6 bases). Per the germline V gene, CDR1 is MDHEN and CDR2 is SYDVKM. V dropped 6 bases and J dropped 6 bases, with 15 bases sitting between them. The CDR3 is 14 amino acids. This CDR3 reads CASRITGNPNEQFF. The CDR3 bases are TGTGCCAGCAGAATCACAGGGAACCCCAATGAGCAGTTCTTC.

CDR3: CASRMGGADTQYF. The CDR3 nucleotides are TGTGCCAGCAGGATGGGGGGGGCAGATACGCAGTATTTT. The V and J genes are TRBV6-5 and TRBJ2-3, with TRBD2 matching 7 bases. This CDR3 contains 13 residues. Looked up from germline, CDR1 is MNHEY and CDR2 is SVGAGI. The J segment lost 4 bases and the V segment lost 6 bases, leaving 4 bases of the junction unmatched.

V is TRBV28 and J is TRBJ2-3; 7 bases map to TRBD2. The CDR3 runs to 14 residues. Looked up from germline, CDR1 is MDHEN and CDR2 is SYDVKM. Germline trimming cut 5 bases from V and 2 bases from J; bases unmatched to any gene: 4. CDR3 bases: TGTGCCAGCAGTACGGGGGGTTACACAGATACGCAGTATTTT. This gives the protein CASSTGGYTDTQYF.

This clone has only a few counts. The chain carries TRBV30 and TRBJ1-6; D call uncertain. The germline V and J ends were trimmed by 7 bases and 13 bases, with 20 bases remaining between them. Germline V gene lookup returns CDR1 GTSNPN and CDR2 SVGIG (reference sequence). CDR3 length equals 13 residues. CDR3 sequence reads: CASNRVPGSPLHF. The CDR3 DNA reads TGTGCCTCAAACCGGGTCCCGGGGTCGCCCCTCCACTTT.

The chain has TRBV7-2 and TRBJ2-7; TRBD2 aligns across 9 bases. The trim removed 1 base at V and 5 bases at J, leaving 6 bases unmatched. Germline lookup yields CDR1 SGHTA and CDR2 FQGNSA. The CDR3 runs 15 residues. The chain's CDR3 is CASSLVAGVVHEQYF. The CDR3 nucleotides read TGTGCCAGCAGCTTAGTAGCGGGAGTCGTCCACGAGCAGTACTTC.

This clone was counted a few times. The V gene is TRBV7-9, the J gene TRBJ2-1; TRBD2 matches at 8 bases. The CDR3 runs 13 residues. CDR1 SEHNR and CDR2 FQNEAQ come from the germline V gene (reference sequence). With 7 bases clipped from V and 5 bases from J, the junction kept 4 bases outside the gene matches. CDR3 region: CASILAGNNEQFF. The CDR3, as DNA: TGTGCCAGCATCCTAGCGGGCAACAATGAGCAGTTCTTC.

The chain carries TRBV27 and TRBJ1-1; D possibly corresponds to TRBD1 (5 bases). Germline V gives CDR1 MNHEY, CDR2 SMNVEV (reference sequence). This CDR3 is built from 14 residues. V lost 5 bases and J 0 bases, leaving 10 bases between the germline ends. This chain's CDR3 is CASSLRQMNTEAFF. The CDR3 DNA sequence: TGTGCCAGCAGTCTACGACAGATGAACACTGAAGCTTTCTTT.

The chain links TRBV7-9 to TRBJ2-5; D is unclear. Germline lookup yields CDR1 SEHNR and CDR2 FQNEAQ (reference sequence). Trimming took off 3 bases at V and 4 bases at J, with 12 bases between the two ends. The CDR3 consists of 14 residues. The CDR3 DNA follows: TGTGCCAGCAGCTTCGGCGGTATTCGAGAGACCCAGTACTTC. Its protein product is CASSFGGIRETQYF.

This clone was seen only once. The CDR3: CASSQEQHTGELFF. The CDR3 DNA sequence: TGCGCCAGCAGCCAAGAACAGCACACCGGGGAGCTGTTTTTT. The V and J genes are TRBV4-3 and TRBJ2-2; unclear D gene. The CDR3 extends over 14 amino acids. The germline gives CDR1 LGHNA, CDR2 YSLEER. Trimming cost V 0 bases and J 3 bases, with 5 bases left between them.

The V call is TRBV5-6, the J call TRBJ1-2, with D perhaps TRBD1 (6 bases). CDR1 is SGHDT, CDR2 YYEEEE, per germline. The V end lost 2 bases, the J end lost 8 bases, and 10 bases lay between the germline ends. The CDR3 is made up of 12 amino acids. The CDR3 bases are TGTGCCAGCAGCTTCACAGGGAACGGCTACACCTTC. Translation gives CASSFTGNGYTF.

By sample fraction, this clone is medium-sized. The chain combines TRBV18 with TRBJ2-7, with D uncertain. The CDR3 sequence is 11 residues long. Germline V gene lookup returns CDR1 KGHSH and CDR2 LQKENI. The V gene lost 3 bases and the J gene lost 3 bases, with 3 bases spanning the gap. The DNA for the CDR3 is TGTGCCAGCTCACCTCGCTACGAGCAGTACTTC. Translation: CASSPRYEQYF.

This clone occurred a few times. J is TRBJ2-7 and V is TRBV27; possible D gene TRBD2, 8 bases. This CDR3 is 15 amino acids long. CDR1 is MNHEY and CDR2 is SMNVEV in the germline V gene (reference sequence). Trimming left V 7 bases short and J 4 bases short, with 20 bases between. The chain's CDR3 is CASTLFGGGQYEQYF. The CDR3 DNA is TGTGCCAGCACCCTCTTCGGGGGGGGACAGTACGAGCAGTACTTC.

The chain links TRBV7-2 to TRBJ1-4; 7 nucleotides match TRBD1. The CDR3 is 14 residues long. CDR1 SGHTA and CDR2 FQGNSA come from the germline V gene. The V gene end was trimmed by 1 base and the J gene end by 6 bases; junction bases not matched to a gene: 2. CDR3 nucleotide sequence: TGTGCCAGCAGCTTAGGACAGGGTTATGAAAAACTGTTTTTT. It is translated as CASSLGQGYEKLFF. Drawing the rest from reference TRBV7-2 and TRBJ1-4, the complete variable domain is GAGVSQSPSNKVTEKGKDVELRCDPISGHTALYWYRQSLGQGLEFLIYFQGNSAPDKSGLPSDRFSAERTGGSVSTLTIQRTQQEDSAVYLCASSLGQGYEKLFFGSGTQLSVL.

The rearrangement uses TRBV6-6 and TRBJ2-7; no clear D. The CDR3 runs to 12 residues. Per the germline V gene, CDR1 is MNHNY and CDR2 is SVGAGI (reference sequence). The V and J ends lost 2 bases and 5 bases respectively, with 7 bases between them. The CDR3 is CASSYVNNEQYF. CDR3 in DNA: TGTGCCAGCAGTTACGTGAACAACGAGCAGTACTTC.

This clone occurred a few times. CDR3 sequence reads: CASAGVGSYEQYF. As DNA, the CDR3 is TGTGCCAGCGCGGGGGTTGGGTCCTACGAGCAGTACTTC. The chain joins TRBV7-9 to TRBJ2-7; 7 bases fit TRBD2. Germline lookup yields CDR1 SEHNR and CDR2 FQNEAQ (reference sequence). The CDR3 is 13 amino acids. The V and J ends lost 8 bases and 1 base, in that order; junction bases with no gene match: 5.

This sequence joins TRBV4-3 and TRBJ2-1, with 10 bases identical to TRBD2. The V gene's germline CDR1 is LGHNA and CDR2 YSLEER. This CDR3 comprises 14 residues. V lost 1 base, J lost 9 bases, and 3 bases stayed unmatched. The CDR3 here is CASSQGLAGAEQFF. The CDR3 DNA follows: TGCGCCAGCAGCCAAGGGCTAGCGGGAGCTGAGCAGTTCTTC.

This chain connects TRBV27 to TRBJ2-1; TRBD1 is a possible D gene (6 bases). This CDR3 is built from 14 residues. V shed 5 bases and J shed 5 bases, with 13 bases lying between them. Germline V gene lookup returns CDR1 MNHEY and CDR2 SMNVEV (reference sequence). The CDR3 region has the DNA TGTGCCAGCAGTCAAACCTGGACAGACAATGAGCAGTTCTTC. It translates to CASSQTWTDNEQFF.